The entry below gives a single T cell receptor beta chain sequence along with its context. Its cognate antigen is unknown. The same CDR3 can be traced to other DNA sequences in this sample. Only in-frame clones appear in the TCRdb table, and some are missing; sequencing was by immunoSEQ multiplex PCR. The sample has about 59,000 clones, 92% seen once. This entry is derived from a study of OX40 agonist ivuxolimab in advanced cancers. Across the whole study: Patients' therapy was ivuxolimab, an antibody that acts as an agonist of OX40 (CD134). Broader study findings: No determination was made of the antigen specificity of the expanded peripheral T cells. Relative to CD4+, CD8+ T cells held more expanded clones on average.

CDR3 length: 12 residues. Between the trimmed V and J ends, which lost 5 bases and 0 bases, there was a span of 3 bases. Germline V gives CDR1 PRHDT, CDR2 FYEKMQ (reference sequence). The receptor was isolated from an adult with an advanced solid tumor such as melanoma, head and neck, liver or kidney cancer. The input for sequencing was CD4+ or CD8+ T cells sorted from blood, taken in a trial of the OX40 agonist ivuxolimab. The V call is TRBV13, the J call TRBJ2-3; no reliable D call. Here the CDR3 reads CASSLSTDTQYF. The CDR3 region has the DNA TGTGCCAGCAGCCTAAGCACAGATACGCAGTATTTT. Looking up the rest from reference TRBV13 and TRBJ2-3 gives the full variable domain: AAGVIQSPRHLIKEKRETATLKCYPIPRHDTVYWYQQGPGQDPQFLISFYEKMQSDKGSIPDRFSAQQFSDYHSELNMSSLELGDSALYFCASSLSTDTQYFGPGTRLTVL.